One sample yielded the 21 T cell receptor beta chains listed below, sequenced in a study of T cell responses to AZD1222 COVID-19 vaccine. Sequenced by immunoSEQ multiplex PCR; TCRdb stores in-frame clones only, minus some. The sample holds approximately 110,000 clones, about 88% seen once. The source was peripheral blood, collected on day 0 of AZD1222 vaccination. The receptors shown here come from an adult in good health.

The chain couples TRBV4-3 to TRBJ2-1; D is perhaps TRBD1 or TRBD2 (5 bases each). This CDR3 has 12 residues. Deletions cut 1 base from V and 9 bases from J, with 7 bases between. Germline V CDR1 and CDR2: LGHNA, YSLEER. This chain's CDR3 is CASSQAGSEQFF. DNA of the CDR3: TGCGCCAGCAGCCAAGCAGGGAGTGAGCAGTTCTTC.

The chain couples TRBV13 to TRBJ1-1, with a possible D match to TRBD1 (5 bases). Germline CDR1 PRHDT, CDR2 FYEKMQ (reference sequence). V lost 5 bases, J lost 7 bases, and 17 bases lay in between. The CDR3 is 14 residues long. For the CDR3, the DNA is TGTGCCAGCAGCGCCGCCTCCCGGAGGGGTGAAGCTTTCTTT. Protein product: CASSAASRRGEAFF.

This chain links TRBV13 with TRBJ2-5, with D possibly being TRBD1 or TRBD2 (6 bases each). The V and J ends lost 5 bases and 6 bases respectively, with 22 bases between them. Looked up from germline, CDR1 is PRHDT and CDR2 is FYEKMQ (reference sequence). The CDR3 is 16 residues long. The CDR3 region is CASSRTTGGERKTQYF. CDR3 nucleotide sequence: TGTGCCAGCAGCCGAACAACCGGGGGCGAAAGAAAGACCCAGTACTTC.

This chain uses TRBV29-1 with TRBJ2-7; 7 bases fit TRBD1. CDR3 size: 13 residues. CDR1 is SQVTM, CDR2 ANQGSEA, per germline. V lost 7 bases to trimming and J lost 2 bases; unmatched junction nucleotides: 8. The CDR3 is CSAGTALAYEQYF. DNA for the CDR3: TGCAGCGCAGGGACAGCGCTGGCCTACGAGCAGTACTTC.

The CDR3 DNA follows: TGTGCCAGCAGTGAAGGGGGGTACGGCCACTCCTACGAGCAGTACTTC. As protein: CASSEGGYGHSYEQYF. This chain joins TRBV6-1 and TRBJ2-7; D tentatively fits TRBD1 or TRBD2 (5 bases each). Germline V gives CDR1 MNHNS, CDR2 SASEGT. Trimming stripped 1 base from V and 0 bases from J, with 13 bases between. The CDR3 loop spans 16 amino acids.

The chain recombines TRBV19 with TRBJ1-6; 7 nucleotides agree with TRBD1. The V gene end was trimmed by 4 bases and the J gene end by 6 bases; junction bases not matched to a gene: 3. Per germline, CDR1 LNHDA and CDR2 SQIVND (reference sequence). CDR3 size: 14 residues. The CDR3 reads CASSRDRFNSPLHF. The CDR3 bases are TGTGCCAGTAGTAGGGACAGATTTAATTCACCCCTCCACTTT.

V and J are TRBV2 and TRBJ2-3; D ambiguous. CDR1 SNHLY and CDR2 FYNNEI come from the germline V gene. This CDR3 is built from 12 residues. Between the trimmed V and J ends, which lost 8 bases and 4 bases, there was a span of 10 bases. CDR3 sequence reads: CASRGGPDTQYF. The CDR3 DNA sequence: TGTGCCAGCCGTGGCGGCCCAGATACGCAGTATTTT.

The gene calls are TRBV4-1 and TRBJ2-3; D remains ambiguous. With 4 bases removed from V and 2 bases from J, the gap between germline ends came to 16 bases. The CDR3 is 16 residues long. CDR1 is MGHRA, CDR2 YSYEKL, per germline. This CDR3 is CASSPAWSVNTDTQYF. The CDR3 DNA reads as TGCGCCAGCAGCCCTGCGTGGTCGGTAAACACAGATACGCAGTATTTT.

The chain links TRBV24-1 to TRBJ1-1, with 8 nucleotides matching TRBD1. The CDR3 length is 16 residues. J gave up 0 bases and V 3 bases, and 5 bases lay outside the gene matches. The germline V gene encodes CDR1 KGHDR and CDR2 SFDVKD. This CDR3 is CATSDPDRAMNTEAFF. CDR3 DNA sequence: TGTGCCACCAGTGATCCGGACAGGGCGATGAACACTGAAGCTTTCTTT.

The rearrangement joins TRBV19 to TRBJ2-1; TRBD2 matches 13 bases. Germline V gene lookup returns CDR1 LNHDA and CDR2 SQIVND (reference sequence). J lost 0 bases, V lost 4 bases, and 15 bases had no gene match. This CDR3 is built from 21 residues. The CDR3 protein is CASSTPVVTSGRTGSYNEQFF. In DNA form, the CDR3 reads TGTGCCAGTAGTACCCCCGTGGTGACTAGCGGGAGGACGGGCTCCTACAATGAGCAGTTCTTC.

CDR3 loop: CATSKVGQGYNSPLHF. Written as DNA, the CDR3 is TGCGCCACCTCGAAGGTCGGGCAGGGATATAATTCACCCCTCCACTTT. The chain has TRBV23-1 and TRBJ1-6; possibly TRBD1 for D (5 bases). TRBV23-1 is marked as an open reading frame, function uncertain. Trimming removed 10 bases from V and 4 bases from J, with 20 bases in between. CDR3 size: 16 residues.

The chain carries TRBV6-4 and TRBJ1-6; D is uncertain. CDR3 length: 13 residues. The ends were cut back, 5 bases at V and 5 bases at J, with 7 bases in the middle. The germline V gene has CDR1 MRHNA and CDR2 SNTAGT. This chain's CDR3 is CASSRGDNSPLHF. CDR3 coding DNA: TGTGCCAGCAGTCGGGGAGATAATTCACCCCTCCACTTT.

V is TRBV11-2 and J is TRBJ1-1; D is unresolved. The CDR3 runs to 14 residues. Germline values: CDR1 SGHAT, CDR2 FQNNGV. Trimming left V 6 bases short and J 0 bases short, with 11 bases between. The DNA of the CDR3 is TGTGCCAGCAGTTACGGAGTTATGAACACTGAAGCTTTCTTT. Residues: CASSYGVMNTEAFF. The full variable domain, completed using reference TRBV11-2 and TRBJ1-1, is EAGVAQSPRYKIIEKRQSVAFWCNPISGHATLYWYQQILGQGPKLLIQFQNNGVVDDSQLPKDRFSAERLKGVDSTLKIQPAKLEDSAVYLCASSYGVMNTEAFFGQGTRLTVV.

V gene TRBV7-9 combines with J gene TRBJ1-3; no clear D gene. V lost 4 bases and J lost 1, with 11 bases in between. Germline-derived CDR1 and CDR2 are SEHNR and FQNEAQ (reference sequence). This CDR3 has 15 amino acids. For the CDR3, the DNA is TGTGCCAGCAGCTATAATAAGGGTTCTGGAAACACCATATATTTT. The encoded protein is CASSYNKGSGNTIYF.

The chain is built from TRBV6-6 and TRBJ1-5; 11 nucleotides line up with TRBD1. Germline V lookup: CDR1 MNHNY, CDR2 SVGAGI (reference sequence). This CDR3 spans 16 amino acids. Germline trimming cut 5 bases from V and 9 bases from J; bases unmatched to any gene: 12. The CDR3 loop is CASSHRDRGISGPQHF. As DNA, the CDR3 is TGTGCCAGCAGTCACCGGGACAGGGGGATCTCGGGGCCCCAGCATTTT.

The chain recombines TRBV30 with TRBJ2-5, with D tentatively TRBD2 (5 bases). Germline lookup yields CDR1 GTSNPN and CDR2 SVGIG (reference sequence). Trimming removed 0 bases from V and 4 bases from J, with 12 bases in between. The CDR3 has 14 amino acids. The chain's CDR3 is CAWSVRGSGETQYF. CDR3 coding DNA: TGTGCCTGGAGTGTACGGGGAAGCGGAGAGACCCAGTACTTC.

This clone appeared a single time. The chain joins TRBV11-2 to TRBJ1-5, with 9 bases fitting TRBD1. This CDR3 has 16 residues. V lost 5 bases to trimming and J lost 7 bases; unmatched junction nucleotides: 12. CDR1 SGHAT and CDR2 FQNNGV come from the germline V gene. DNA of the CDR3: TGTGCCAGCAGCGCCCTACAGGGGGCCCCTGGCCAGCCCCAGCATTTT. Amino acid sequence: CASSALQGAPGQPQHF.

The gene calls are TRBV24-1 and TRBJ2-1; a weak D match, TRBD2 (6 bases). V lost 5 bases, J lost 8 bases, and 12 bases lay in between. The CDR3 extends over 13 amino acids. Germline CDR1 and CDR2: KGHDR and SFDVKD. CDR3 sequence (DNA): TGTGCCACCAGTGGTCAGGGACTCGATGAGCAGTTCTTC. It specifies CATSGQGLDEQFF.

The chain carries TRBV24-1 and TRBJ2-3, with D possibly being TRBD2 (5 bases). The CDR3 contains 15 residues. Germline V lookup: CDR1 KGHDR, CDR2 SFDVKD. Trimming took off 4 bases at V and 3 bases at J, with 13 bases between the two ends. The CDR3 reads CATSDPARATDTQYF. CDR3 nucleotide sequence: TGTGCCACCAGTGACCCGGCGAGGGCGACAGATACGCAGTATTTT.

The chain combines TRBV11-3 with TRBJ1-6; 9 nucleotides line up with TRBD1. With 4 bases clipped from V and 10 bases from J, the junction kept 8 bases outside the gene matches. This CDR3 comprises 15 residues. Germline V CDR1 and CDR2: SGHNT, YENEEA. The CDR3 here is CASSSSTGGRSPLHF. In nucleotides, the CDR3 is TGTGCCAGCAGCTCCTCTACAGGGGGCCGATCACCCCTCCACTTT.

The chain carries TRBV5-4 and TRBJ1-2; 8 positions match TRBD1. Germline V CDR1 and CDR2: SGHNT, YYREEE (reference sequence). Trimming removed 4 bases from V and 4 bases from J; junction bases left unmatched: 9. The CDR3 has 15 amino acids. The CDR3 here is CASSPGQGEGYGYTF. DNA for the CDR3: TGTGCCAGCAGCCCAGGACAGGGTGAAGGCTATGGCTACACCTTC.